This T cell receptor beta chain was retrieved from a study of T cells in Graves' hyperthyroidism and ophthalmopathy. The authors obtained PBMCs from over 7.5 ml of fresh peripheral blood. Amplification of TCR beta CDR3 regions was performed using RNA transcripts as template. First-round RT-PCR with HTBI primers amplified the TCR CDR3 region. In TCRdb, the multiplex PCR reads were re-called with MiXCR into one record per CDR3 protein. The sample yields roughly 700,000 distinct CDR3 sequences, around a sixth seen once. The source of this sequence is a man aged 45-65 years with Graves' hyperthyroidism. The sample was blood.

CDR3 coding DNA: TGTGCCAGCAGTCAACAGGGGTCGTACAACACTGAAGCTTTCTTT. This sequence encodes CASSQQGSYNTEAFF. The rearrangement links TRBV28 to TRBJ1-1; 7 positions match TRBD1. In germline, CDR1 is MDHEN, CDR2 SYDVKM. The ends lost 5 bases at V and 2 bases at J; junction bases unmatched: 8. The CDR3 runs 15 residues. Together with reference TRBV28 and TRBJ1-1, the CDR3 gives the full variable domain: DVKVTQSSRYLVKRTGEKVFLECVQDMDHENMFWYRQDPGLGLRLIYFSYDVKMKEKGDIPEGYSVSREKKERFSLILESASTNQTSMYLCASSQQGSYNTEAFFGQGTRLTVV.